The rows below give T cell receptor beta chains drawn from one sample of a study of radiotherapy plus CTLA-4 blockade in lung cancer. This table comes from immunoSEQ multiplex PCR, and its TCRdb copy is limited to in-frame clones, with some not included. The sample contains 50,000 or so clones, roughly three quarters of which appear only once. The material sequenced was peripheral blood, taken from a patient treated with radiotherapy plus ipilimumab. Every receptor here comes from a human donor with non-small cell lung cancer who had stable disease on radiotherapy plus ipilimumab. The CDR3 runs from the conserved cysteine through the conserved F or W. Each record gives: V gene, J gene, D gene, clone size, CDR3 DNA, CDR3 protein. The D gene is left open where the match is weak. Size is stated for part of the rows, as once, few or many counts, or as a class when the clone is expanded.

TRBV28	TRBJ1-2	-	-	TGTGCCAGCAGTTTATTCACAGGGTCCTCTGGCTACACCTTC	CASSLFTGSSGYTF
TRBV6-4	TRBJ2-3	-	once	TGTGCCAGCAGTGAGCAAGAGACAGGAGCAGATACGCAGTATTTT	CASSEQETGADTQYF
TRBV11-3	TRBJ1-1	-	-	TGTGCCAGCAGCTTAGAATGGAACACTGAAGCTTTCTTT	CASSLEWNTEAFF
TRBV6-1	TRBJ1-1	TRBD1	few	TGTGCCAGCAGTGAAGAGGGTAACAGGGGCATGAACACTGAAGCTTTCTTT	CASSEEGNRGMNTEAFF
TRBV5-1	TRBJ2-1	TRBD2	-	TGCGCCAGCAGCTTAGAGCGGGGGGTACTCCGGGACAATGAGCAGTTCTTC	CASSLERGVLRDNEQFF
TRBV6-5	TRBJ2-7	-	-	TGTGCCAGCACCTCCAACACGGCCTACGAGCAGTACTTC	CASTSNTAYEQYF
TRBV20-1	TRBJ1-2	-	few	TGCAGTGCTAGTCAGGGACATGGCTACACCTTC	CSASQGHGYTF
TRBV20-1	TRBJ1-2	-	-	TGCAGTGCAACCAGGGAGTCGGGCTACACCTTC	CSATRESGYTF
TRBV19	TRBJ1-1	-	few	TGTGCCAGTAGTATAATCGGGACACAGTGGGCTAACACTGAAGCTTTCTTT	CASSIIGTQWANTEAFF
TRBV27	TRBJ1-1	-	-	TGTGCCAGCAGTCGACAGGCTTTGAACACTGAAGCTTTCTTT	CASSRQALNTEAFF
TRBV4-1	TRBJ1-2	TRBD1	-	TGCGCCAGCAGCCAAGTCCCCGGACAGGTTCCATCAGCTAACTATGGCTACACCTTC	CASSQVPGQVPSANYGYTF
TRBV27	TRBJ1-1	TRBD1	few	TGTGCCAGCCTCCCCCAGGGGGCGCTTGGGCATGAAGCTTTCTTT	CASLPQGALGHEAFF
TRBV9	TRBJ2-5	TRBD1	-	TGTGCCAGCAGCGTAGTGGGGAAAACAGGGGGGGAGACCCAGTACTTC	CASSVVGKTGGETQYF
TRBV5-5	TRBJ1-2	TRBD1	few	TGTGCCAGCAGCTGGGGACAGACCAACTATGGCTACACCTTC	CASSWGQTNYGYTF
TRBV7-9	TRBJ1-6	TRBD1	once	TGTGCCAGCAGCGCTGGACAGGGAACCTCACCCCTCCACTTT	CASSAGQGTSPLHF
TRBV7-2	TRBJ2-6	-	-	TGTGCCAGCAGCCGTTGGGGCGCTGGGGCCAACGTCCTGACTTTC	CASSRWGAGANVLTF
TRBV4-3	TRBJ1-1	TRBD1	-	TGCGCCAGCAGCCAAGATCTAGTAGACAGGGCCCACACTGAAGCTTTCTTT	CASSQDLVDRAHTEAFF
TRBV6-6	TRBJ2-7	-	-	TGTGCCAGCAGTGCCCTGTACGAGCAGTACTTC	CASSALYEQYF
TRBV7-3	TRBJ2-3	TRBD1	-	TGTGCCAGCAGCCCACAGGGGACAGATACGCAGTATTTT	CASSPQGTDTQYF
TRBV11-3	TRBJ2-2	-	-	TGTGCCAGCACAGGGCTAGGGAACACCGGGGAGCTGTTTTTT	CASTGLGNTGELFF
TRBV6-6	TRBJ1-2	-	-	TGTGCCAGCAGCTCACCGACATTAACCAACTATGGCTACACCTTC	CASSSPTLTNYGYTF
TRBV6-1	TRBJ2-1	-	-	TGTGCCAGCAGGCCCTTTGGGTGGGATGAGCAGTTCTTC	CASRPFGWDEQFF
TRBV5-4	TRBJ1-1	-	-	TGTGCCAGCAGCCTAACAGATGTCACTGAAGCTTTCTTT	CASSLTDVTEAFF
TRBV11-2	TRBJ2-1	TRBD1	few	TGTGCCAGCAGCGTGACAGGGGTGTACAATGAGCAGTTCTTC	CASSVTGVYNEQFF
TRBV9	TRBJ1-2	-	-	TGTGCCAGCAGCGTAGATGGTACTAACTATGGCTACACCTTC	CASSVDGTNYGYTF
TRBV29-1	TRBJ1-2	-	once	TGCAGCGTTGGCCCACCCCCAGGTTATGGCTACACCTTC	CSVGPPPGYGYTF
TRBV7-8	TRBJ1-5	-	-	TGTGCCAGCAGCTTGGACAGAGCTGGCAATCAGCCCCAGCATTTT	CASSLDRAGNQPQHF
TRBV29-1	TRBJ1-1	TRBD1	-	TGCAGCGTCAAGGGACAGTGGGCTACTGAAGCTTTCTTT	CSVKGQWATEAFF
TRBV7-9	TRBJ2-1	-	-	TGTGCCAGCAGTCCTCCTAGGGGGGGGGAATACAATGAGCAGTTCTTC	CASSPPRGGEYNEQFF
TRBV2	TRBJ1-1	-	-	TGTGCCAGCGGGCGGGACGGCCCGAACACTGAAGCTTTCTTT	CASGRDGPNTEAFF
TRBV2	TRBJ2-2	-	-	TGTGCCATACAGGGGAACACCGGGGAGCTGTTTTTT	CAIQGNTGELFF
TRBV11-1	TRBJ1-6	TRBD1	-	TGTGCCAGCAGCTTCCCGGACAGGGTCAATTCACCCCTCCACTTT	CASSFPDRVNSPLHF
TRBV5-6	TRBJ1-2	TRBD1	-	TGTGCCAGCAGCCCGAGACAGGGGGGATACTATGGCTACACCTTC	CASSPRQGGYYGYTF
TRBV6-5	TRBJ1-5	TRBD1	-	TGTGCCAGCAGTTACTCCGGGACAGGGGCGGGACAGCCCCAGCATTTT	CASSYSGTGAGQPQHF
TRBV6-6	TRBJ1-6	-	-	TGTGCCAGCAGGATGGACAGTAACTTTAATTCACCCCTCCACTTT	CASRMDSNFNSPLHF
TRBV2	TRBJ1-6	-	-	TGTGCCAGCAGTGAAGCGGGTATGGTTCGGTCACCCCTCCACTTT	CASSEAGMVRSPLHF
TRBV28	TRBJ2-7	TRBD1	-	TGTGCCAGCAGTTTCGGGACAGAGACCTACGAGCAGTACTTC	CASSFGTETYEQYF
TRBV19	TRBJ1-6	-	-	TGTGCCAGTAGTATACAGGGTGGGGTTAATTCACCCCTCCACTTT	CASSIQGGVNSPLHF
TRBV11-2	TRBJ1-1	-	-	TGTGCCAGCAGCTTACAGGGGTCTGAAGCTTTCTTT	CASSLQGSEAFF
TRBV7-2	TRBJ1-6	-	-	TGTGCCAGCAGCTTAGTGGCCTCCCGAAATAATTCACCCCTCCACTTT	CASSLVASRNNSPLHF
TRBV7-9	TRBJ2-5	TRBD2	-	TGTGCCAGCACGAGTAGCGGGGGGCCCCAGTACTTC	CASTSSGGPQYF
TRBV11-3	TRBJ1-1	-	few	TGTGCCAGCAGCTTAGGGTTGGACACTGAAGCTTTCTTT	CASSLGLDTEAFF
TRBV5-5	TRBJ2-5	-	-	TGTGCCAGCAGCCTCGCTGAGACCCAGTACTTC	CASSLAETQYF
TRBV7-2	TRBJ2-3	TRBD2	-	TGTGCCAGCAGCACGGCCCGGGGGGGCACAGATACGCAGTATTTT	CASSTARGGTDTQYF
TRBV5-4	TRBJ1-2	-	-	TGTGCCAGCAGCTTGCAGGGTCCTATCTATGGCTACACCTTC	CASSLQGPIYGYTF
TRBV6-5	TRBJ1-2	TRBD1	-	TGTGCCAGCAGTTCCTCGTCGACAGGGGGGTACTATGGCTACACCTTC	CASSSSSTGGYYGYTF
TRBV29-1	TRBJ1-1	-	-	TGCAGCGTCCTAGGGGCGACCAGAAAGAACACTGAAGCTTTCTTT	CSVLGATRKNTEAFF
TRBV4-1	TRBJ2-5	-	-	TGCGCCAGCAGCCAAGATTTATTCGCCGAGGAGACCCAGTACTTC	CASSQDLFAEETQYF
TRBV11-2	TRBJ1-2	-	-	TGTGCCAGCAGCCTAATATATGGGGGAGATAACTATGGCTACACCTTC	CASSLIYGGDNYGYTF
TRBV6-1	TRBJ1-5	TRBD1	-	TGTGCCAGCAGTACCGGGACAGGGTTTAATCAGCCCCAGCATTTT	CASSTGTGFNQPQHF
TRBV13	TRBJ1-1	-	-	TGTGCCAGCAGCTTAGCCTCCGGGACTGAAGCTTTCTTT	CASSLASGTEAFF
TRBV27	TRBJ2-2	-	-	TGTGCCAGCAGGGGACTCATGACCGGGGAGCTGTTTTTT	CASRGLMTGELFF
TRBV5-1	TRBJ1-2	TRBD1	-	TGCGCCAGCAGCCCCCAGACAGGGGGCGGGAGTCTCGTTTATGGCTACACCTTC	CASSPQTGGGSLVYGYTF
TRBV6-1	TRBJ1-5	TRBD1	-	TGTGCCAGCAGTGAAACCACCGCAGGGGGTAGCAATCAGCCCCAGCATTTT	CASSETTAGGSNQPQHF
TRBV11-3	TRBJ2-5	TRBD1	once	TGTGCCAGCAGCCCCCAGGGGGAGGAGACCCAGTACTTC	CASSPQGEETQYF